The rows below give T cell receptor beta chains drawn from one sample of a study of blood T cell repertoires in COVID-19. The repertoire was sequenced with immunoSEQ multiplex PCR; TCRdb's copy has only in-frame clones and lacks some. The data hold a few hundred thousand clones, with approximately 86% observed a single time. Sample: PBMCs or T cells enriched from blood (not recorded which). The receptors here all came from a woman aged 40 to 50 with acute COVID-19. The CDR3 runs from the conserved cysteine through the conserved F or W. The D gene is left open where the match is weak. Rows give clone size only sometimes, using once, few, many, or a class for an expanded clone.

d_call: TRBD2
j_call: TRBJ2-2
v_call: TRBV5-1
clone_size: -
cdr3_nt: TGCGCCAGCAGCGGGGGACTAGCGGGAGTTTCCACCGGGGAGCTGTTTTTT
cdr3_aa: CASSGGLAGVSTGELFF

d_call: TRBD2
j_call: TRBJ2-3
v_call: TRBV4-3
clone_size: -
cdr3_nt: TGCGCCAGCAGCGAACTAGCGGGGAGCACAGATACGCAGTATTTT
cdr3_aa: CASSELAGSTDTQYF

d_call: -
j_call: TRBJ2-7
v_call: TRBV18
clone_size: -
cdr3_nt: TGTGCCAGCTCACCAGGGGCCCCTAGACCCAACGAGCAGTACTTC
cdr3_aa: CASSPGAPRPNEQYF

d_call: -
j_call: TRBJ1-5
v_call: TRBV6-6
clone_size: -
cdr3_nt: TGTGCCAGCAGTTACGTCGGGAATCAGCCCCAGCATTTT
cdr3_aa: CASSYVGNQPQHF

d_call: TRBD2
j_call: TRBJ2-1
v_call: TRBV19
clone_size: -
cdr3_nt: TGTGCCAGTAGTCCCCAGTTCAGGACGGGAGGGCCTCTCTGGCCTGAGCAGTTCTTC
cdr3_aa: CASSPQFRTGGPLWPEQFF

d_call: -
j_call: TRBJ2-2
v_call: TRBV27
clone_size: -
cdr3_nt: TGTGCCAGCAGTTCCAAGGGAGGAGGGGTTACGAACACCGGGGAGCTGTTTTTT
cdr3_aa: CASSSKGGGVTNTGELFF

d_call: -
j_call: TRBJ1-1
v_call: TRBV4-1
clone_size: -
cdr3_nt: TGCGCCAGCAGCCAAGTGGAAGTCCCCGGGGGCACTGAAGCTTTCTTT
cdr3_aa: CASSQVEVPGGTEAFF

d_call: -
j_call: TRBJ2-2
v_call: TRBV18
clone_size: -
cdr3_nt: TGTGCCAGCTCACTGTGGACAGATCTTAACACCGGGGAGCTGTTTTTT
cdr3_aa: CASSLWTDLNTGELFF

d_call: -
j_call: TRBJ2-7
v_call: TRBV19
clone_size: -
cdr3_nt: TGTGCCAGTAGAGCACAGGGACCCCCTTACGAGCAGTACTTC
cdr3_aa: CASRAQGPPYEQYF

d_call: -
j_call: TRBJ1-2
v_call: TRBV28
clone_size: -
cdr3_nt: TGTGCCAGCCGTCCCTTATTTAGTGGCTACACCTTC
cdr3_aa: CASRPLFSGYTF

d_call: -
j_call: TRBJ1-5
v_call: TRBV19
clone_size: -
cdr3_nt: TGTGCCAGCGAGGGCATTATGGACAATCAGCCCCAGCATTTT
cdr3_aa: CASEGIMDNQPQHF

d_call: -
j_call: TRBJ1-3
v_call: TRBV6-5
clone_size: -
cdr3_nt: TGTGCCAGCAGGGCAACAGGACAGGGAAACACCATATATTTT
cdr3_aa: CASRATGQGNTIYF

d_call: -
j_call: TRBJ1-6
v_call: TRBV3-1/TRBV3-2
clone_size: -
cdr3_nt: TGTGCCAGCAGCCCCGGTGTTGTTGGTTCACCCCTCCACTTT
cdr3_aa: CASSPGVVGSPLHF

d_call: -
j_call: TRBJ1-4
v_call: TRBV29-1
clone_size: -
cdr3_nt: TGCAGCGTTAGAGAGAATGAAAAACTGTTTTTT
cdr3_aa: CSVRENEKLFF

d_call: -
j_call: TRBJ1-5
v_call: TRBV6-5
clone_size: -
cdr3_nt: TGTGCCAGCAAGACCGTGGGGCGTGGTCAGCCCCAGCATTTT
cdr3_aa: CASKTVGRGQPQHF

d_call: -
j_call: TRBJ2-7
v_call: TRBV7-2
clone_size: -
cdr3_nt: TGTGCCAGCAGCTTTGACTATCGCGAGCAGTACTTC
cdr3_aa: CASSFDYREQYF

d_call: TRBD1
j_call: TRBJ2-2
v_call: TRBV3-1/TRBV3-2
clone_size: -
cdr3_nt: TGTGCCAGCAGCACCCGGACAGGGGGCGGGGAGCTGTTTTTT
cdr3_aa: CASSTRTGGGELFF

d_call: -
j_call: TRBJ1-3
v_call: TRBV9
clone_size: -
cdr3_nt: TGTGCCAGCAGCGTAGAGGGACAAGACCGAAACACCATATATTTT
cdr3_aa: CASSVEGQDRNTIYF

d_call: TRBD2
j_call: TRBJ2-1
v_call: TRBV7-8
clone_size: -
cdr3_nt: TGTGCCAGCAGCCCCCTGGGCGGGAGTACTGGCAATGAGCAGTTCTTC
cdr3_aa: CASSPLGGSTGNEQFF

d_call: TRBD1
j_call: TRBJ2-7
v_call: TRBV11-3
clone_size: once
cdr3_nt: TGTGCCAGCAGCCCTCGGACAGGCTCCTACGAGCAGTACTTC
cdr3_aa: CASSPRTGSYEQYF

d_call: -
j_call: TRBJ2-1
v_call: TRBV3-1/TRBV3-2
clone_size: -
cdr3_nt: TGTGCCAGCAGCCAGGCAAGCCCGGGACTCAATGAGCAGTTCTTC
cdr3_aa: CASSQASPGLNEQFF

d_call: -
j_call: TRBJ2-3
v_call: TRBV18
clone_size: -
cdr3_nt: TGTGCCAGCTCACCAGTTGGGGCCACAGATACGCAGTATTTT
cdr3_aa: CASSPVGATDTQYF

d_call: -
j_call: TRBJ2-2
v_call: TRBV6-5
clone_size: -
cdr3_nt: TGTGCCAGCAGTTACGGCCAGTCCACCGGGGAGCTGTTTTTT
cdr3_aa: CASSYGQSTGELFF

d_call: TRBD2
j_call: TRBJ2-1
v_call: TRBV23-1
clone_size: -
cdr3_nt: TGCGCCAGCAGTCAATCTTTCGGACTAGCGGGGAATGAGCAGTTCTTC
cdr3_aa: CASSQSFGLAGNEQFF

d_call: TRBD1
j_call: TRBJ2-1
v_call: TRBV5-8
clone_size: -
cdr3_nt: TGTGCCAGCAGCTTGTGGGGACAGGTTCTCAATGAGCAGTTCTTC
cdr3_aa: CASSLWGQVLNEQFF

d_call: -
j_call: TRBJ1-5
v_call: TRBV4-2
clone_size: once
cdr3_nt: TGTGCCAGCAGCCTCGTAAGCGGCAATCAGCCCCAGCATTTT
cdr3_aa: CASSLVSGNQPQHF

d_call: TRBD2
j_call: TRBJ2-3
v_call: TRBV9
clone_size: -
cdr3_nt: TGTGCCAGCAGCGAGTGGGGAGGGACTAGCACAGATACGCAGTATTTT
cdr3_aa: CASSEWGGTSTDTQYF

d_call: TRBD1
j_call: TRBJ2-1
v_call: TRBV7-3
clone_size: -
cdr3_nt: TGTGCCAGCAGCCAGAGACAGGGCTCCTACAATGAGCAGTTCTTC
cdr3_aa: CASSQRQGSYNEQFF

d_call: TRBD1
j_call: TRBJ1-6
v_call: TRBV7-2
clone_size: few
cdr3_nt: TGTGCCAGCAGCCCTCGGACAGGGGTCGGCTCACCCCTCCACTTT
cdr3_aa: CASSPRTGVGSPLHF

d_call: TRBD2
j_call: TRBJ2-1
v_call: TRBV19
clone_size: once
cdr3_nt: TGTGCCAGTATGGGAGCGGGAGGTTACAATGAGCAGTTCTTC
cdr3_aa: CASMGAGGYNEQFF

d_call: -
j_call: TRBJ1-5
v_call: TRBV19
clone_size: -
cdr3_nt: TGTGCCAGTATGGACAGTGACGGGGGCAATCAGCCCCAGCATTTT
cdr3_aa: CASMDSDGGNQPQHF

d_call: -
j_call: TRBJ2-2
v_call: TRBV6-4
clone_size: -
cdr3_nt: TGTGCCAGCAGTGCCGAGGCCTTGAACACCGGGGAGCTGTTTTTT
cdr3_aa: CASSAEALNTGELFF

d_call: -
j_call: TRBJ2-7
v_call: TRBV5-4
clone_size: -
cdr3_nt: TGTGCCAGCAGCGCAAAACGTTTACCGAGACCGGATCCGGGGACCTACGAGCAGTACTTC
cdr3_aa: CASSAKRLPRPDPGTYEQYF

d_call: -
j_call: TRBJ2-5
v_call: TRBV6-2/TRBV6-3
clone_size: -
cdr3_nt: TGTGCCAGCAGTTCCCCAGGGGCCCAAGAGACCCAGTACTTC
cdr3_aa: CASSSPGAQETQYF

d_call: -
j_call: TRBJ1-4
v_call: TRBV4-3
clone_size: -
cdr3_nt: TGCGCCAGCAGCCAAGATCGGAGGGGGGGAAAACTGTTTTTT
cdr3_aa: CASSQDRRGGKLFF

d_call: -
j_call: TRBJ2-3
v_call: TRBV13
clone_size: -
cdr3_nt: TGTGCCAGCAGCTCCGATTCACAGGGCTCTCGCACAGATACGCAGTATTTT
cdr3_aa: CASSSDSQGSRTDTQYF

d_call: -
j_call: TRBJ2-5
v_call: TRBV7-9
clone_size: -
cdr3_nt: TGTGCCAGCAGCTTCCGCCGGGGAGGTGAAGAGACCCAGTACTTC
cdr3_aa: CASSFRRGGEETQYF

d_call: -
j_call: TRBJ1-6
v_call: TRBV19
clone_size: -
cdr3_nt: TGTGCCAGTAGTCCACTCGAGGGAAGATCACCCCTCCACTTT
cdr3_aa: CASSPLEGRSPLHF

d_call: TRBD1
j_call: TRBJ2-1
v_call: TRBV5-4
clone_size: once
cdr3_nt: TGTGCCAGCAGTCGCGAGGGGGCAGGAAACAATGAGCAGTTCTTC
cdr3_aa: CASSREGAGNNEQFF

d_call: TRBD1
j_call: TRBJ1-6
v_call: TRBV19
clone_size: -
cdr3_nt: TGTGCCAGCACGTTACGACAGGGGGGTTCACCCCTCCACTTT
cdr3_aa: CASTLRQGGSPLHF

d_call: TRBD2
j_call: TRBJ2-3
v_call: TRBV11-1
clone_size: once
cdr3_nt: TGTGCCAGCAGCGATCAGCGGGGGGCTGATACGCAGTATTTT
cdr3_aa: CASSDQRGADTQYF

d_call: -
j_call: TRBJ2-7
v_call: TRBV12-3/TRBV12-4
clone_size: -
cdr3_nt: TGTGCCAGCAGCTCTTACTACGAGCAGTACTTC
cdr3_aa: CASSSYYEQYF

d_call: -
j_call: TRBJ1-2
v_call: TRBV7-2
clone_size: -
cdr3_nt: TGTGCCAGCAGCAAAGGGCAGGGCGGCTCCAACTATGGCTACACCTTC
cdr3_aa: CASSKGQGGSNYGYTF

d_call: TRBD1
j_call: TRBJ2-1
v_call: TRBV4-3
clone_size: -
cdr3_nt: TGCGCCAGCAGCCAACTAAAGGGGACAGGGGAGCGCGAGCAGTTCTTC
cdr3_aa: CASSQLKGTGEREQFF

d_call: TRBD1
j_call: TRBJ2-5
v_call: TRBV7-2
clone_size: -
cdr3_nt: TGTGCCAGCAGCCGGACGGGACAGGGGACGAGCGAGACCCAGTACTTC
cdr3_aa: CASSRTGQGTSETQYF

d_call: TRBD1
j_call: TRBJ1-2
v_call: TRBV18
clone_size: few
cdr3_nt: TGTGCCAGCTCACCGGACAGGCCAGGGAGCTATGGCTACACCTTC
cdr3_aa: CASSPDRPGSYGYTF

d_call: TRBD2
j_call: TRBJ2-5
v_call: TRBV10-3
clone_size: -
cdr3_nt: TGTGCCATCAGTGAGCTAGCGGGAGTGGAGACCCAGTACTTC
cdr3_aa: CAISELAGVETQYF

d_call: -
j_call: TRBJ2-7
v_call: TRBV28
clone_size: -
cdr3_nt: TGTGCCAGCAGTTTAGGTGTCGAGTCGAGGGAGCAGTACTTC
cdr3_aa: CASSLGVESREQYF

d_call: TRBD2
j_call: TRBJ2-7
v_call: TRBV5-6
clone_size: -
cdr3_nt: TGTGCCAGCAGCCCCATGACTAGCGGGAGGCCGTACGAGCAGTACTTC
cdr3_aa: CASSPMTSGRPYEQYF

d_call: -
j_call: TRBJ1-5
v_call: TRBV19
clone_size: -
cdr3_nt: TGTGCCAGTAGCTCTGTGGGGGCGAGTCAGCCCCAGCATTTT
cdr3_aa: CASSSVGASQPQHF

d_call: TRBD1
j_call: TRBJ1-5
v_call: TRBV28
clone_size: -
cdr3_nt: TGTGCCAGCAGTTTTTCTCAGGGGGCGGCTCAGCCCCAGCATTTT
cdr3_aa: CASSFSQGAAQPQHF

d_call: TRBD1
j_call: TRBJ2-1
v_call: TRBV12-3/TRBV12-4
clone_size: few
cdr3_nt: TGTGCCAGCAGTTTAAAGGGGGCCGGTGAGCAGTTCTTC
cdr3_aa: CASSLKGAGEQFF

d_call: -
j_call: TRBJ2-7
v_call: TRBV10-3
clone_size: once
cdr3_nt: TGTGCCATCAGTGAGTACGGGGCCTACGAGCAGTACTTC
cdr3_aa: CAISEYGAYEQYF

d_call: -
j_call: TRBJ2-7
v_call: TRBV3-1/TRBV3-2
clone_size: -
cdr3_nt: TGTGCCAGCAGCTCATCGGGGAGCGAGCAGTACTTC
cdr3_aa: CASSSSGSEQYF

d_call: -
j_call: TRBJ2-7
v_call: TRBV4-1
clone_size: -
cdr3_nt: TGCGCCAGCAGCCGTCAACTAGATTACGAGCAGTACTTC
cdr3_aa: CASSRQLDYEQYF